This T cell receptor beta chain was documented in a study of beta chain features in type 1 diabetes. Study-level points and caveats: Shorter TCRB CDR3s, moderately but significantly so, were found in Type 1 diabetes patients in all four CD4+ subsets.

Germline CDR1 MNHEY, CDR2 SVGAGI. The CDR3 runs 14 residues. Between the trimmed V and J ends, which lost 2 bases and 6 bases, there was a span of 14 bases. The sequenced template was cDNA made from the entire isolated RNA. Method: immunoSEQ multiplex PCR; TCRdb's copy keeps in-frame clones and lacks some. In the table there are some 230,000 clones, over 8.5% of which are singletons. This clone came up a few times. Its antigen is unknown. This chain links TRBV6-5 with TRBJ2-7, with a possible D match to TRBD2 (5 bases). The sample comprised naive CD4+ T cells from blood. This receptor was obtained from a woman under 30 in good health. CDR3 residues: CASSYGLAGAEQYF. For the CDR3, the DNA is TGTGCCAGCAGTTACGGTTTGGCGGGTGCCGAGCAGTACTTC.